Below are 16 T cell receptor beta chains sequenced from a single sample in a study of cytomegalovirus exposure and HLA in healthy donors. The PCR employed 60 Vbeta primers together with 13 Jbeta primers. TCRdb keeps only in-frame clones here, not all; method: immunoSEQ multiplex PCR. Among 180,000 or so clones listed, roughly three quarters were seen once. The material sequenced was PBMCs. All receptors come from a woman aged 45-65 years in good health and CMV-seronegative.

This clone was observed once. V gene TRBV13 combines with J gene TRBJ1-6; D possibly corresponds to TRBD1 (6 bases). The germline CDR1 and CDR2 sequences are PRHDT and FYEKMQ (reference sequence). The CDR3 length is 15 residues. V lost 2 bases and J 6 bases, leaving 11 bases between the germline ends. In DNA form, the CDR3 reads TGTGCCAGCAGCTTATCCCGGGACATTAATTCACCCCTCCACTTT. Translated, it gives CASSLSRDINSPLHF.

As to this clone: The junction differs from germline at one of its ends, possibly a read error. The J gene is TRBJ1-1, the V gene TRBV7-9, with unresolved D. The CDR3 sequence is 11 residues long. Germline-derived CDR1 and CDR2 are SEHNR and FQNEAQ (reference sequence). Here the CDR3 DNA reads TGTTCCAGCACCATCGGGACTGAAGCTTTCTTT. The encoded protein is CSSTIGTEAFF.

This clone was detected only a few times. This rearrangement joins TRBV5-1 to TRBJ2-5; D possibly corresponds to TRBD2 (5 bases). With the DNA end fitting TRBJ2-7 better, the J assignment may be wrong. The CDR3 runs 16 residues. Germline V gives CDR1 SGHRS, CDR2 YFSETQ. CDR3 loop: CASSLYQVEGYYEQYF. DNA for the CDR3: TGCGCCAGCAGCTTGTACCAGGTTGAGGGTTACTACGAGCAGTACTTC.

The chain links TRBV29-1 to TRBJ1-1, with D hard to call. The CDR3 consists of 14 residues. Per the germline V gene, CDR1 is SQVTM and CDR2 is ANQGSEA. The ends were cut back, 0 bases at V and 0 bases at J, with 8 bases in the middle. The chain's CDR3 is CSVEDQVMNTEAFF. For the CDR3, the DNA is TGCAGCGTTGAAGATCAGGTGATGAACACTGAAGCTTTCTTT.

The V gene is TRBV2, the J gene TRBJ1-3, with D maybe TRBD1 (5 bases). Germline CDR1 reads SNHLY; CDR2 reads FYNNEI. This CDR3 comprises 14 residues. The V and J ends lost 10 bases and 2 bases respectively, with 15 bases between them. The CDR3 DNA is TGTGCCAACTCCGACCTAGGGGCTGGAAACACCATATATTTT. Translation gives CANSDLGAGNTIYF.

The chain employs TRBV12-1 and TRBJ1-5; the table gives TRBD1 as D, unverified against the DNA. TRBV12-1 is marked as a pseudogene. This CDR3 region has 18 residues. This CDR3 is CASSGPGQGMASNQPQHF. The DNA for the CDR3 is TGTGCCAGCAGCGGCCCGGGACAGGGGATGGCTAGCAATCAGCCCCAGCATTTT.

The chain uses TRBV6-4 and TRBJ2-2; 8 positions match TRBD1. The V gene's germline CDR1 is MRHNA and CDR2 SNTAGT. V shed 2 bases and J 2 bases; nucleotides not matched to a gene: 1. This CDR3 is built from 15 residues. DNA of the CDR3: TGTGCCAGCAGTGACGGACAGGGAAACACCGGGGAGCTGTTTTTT. Translating gives CASSDGQGNTGELFF.

The V call is TRBV28, the J call TRBJ2-7, with TRBD1 matching over 9 bases. The ends lost 5 bases at V and 7 bases at J; junction bases unmatched: 9. Germline V gene sequence: CDR1 MDHEN, CDR2 SYDVKM. The CDR3 covers 14 residues. CDR3 loop: CASSPGTGTKEQYF. Written as DNA, the CDR3 is TGTGCCAGCAGTCCTGGGACAGGGACGAAAGAGCAGTACTTC.

The gene calls are TRBV30 and TRBJ1-1; D may be TRBD1 (6 bases). Trimming removed 4 bases from V and 2 bases from J, with 11 bases in between. Germline-derived CDR1 and CDR2 are GTSNPN and SVGIG (reference sequence). The CDR3 is 13 residues long. The CDR3 reads CAWTKTGNTEAFF. DNA for the CDR3: TGTGCCTGGACTAAGACAGGCAACACTGAAGCTTTCTTT.

The V call is TRBV10-1, the J call TRBJ1-2, with D maybe TRBD1 (6 bases). The CDR3 has 14 residues. Germline V CDR1 and CDR2: WNHNN, SYGVQD (reference sequence). V dropped 4 bases and J dropped 3 bases, with 12 bases sitting between them. CDR3: CASSGTGSDYGYTF. Written as DNA, the CDR3 is TGCGCCAGCAGTGGAACAGGGTCCGACTATGGCTACACCTTC.

This clone has only one observation. The V and J genes are TRBV6-5 and TRBJ1-2; TRBD1 matches at 10 bases. CDR1 MNHEY and CDR2 SVGAGI come from the germline V gene. V shed 5 bases, J shed 8 bases, and the junction held 5 bases outside the gene matches. CDR3 length: 13 amino acids. For the CDR3, the DNA is TGTGCCAGCAGTCCCGGGACAGGGGTCGGCTACACCTTC. Protein: CASSPGTGVGYTF.

This rearrangement joins TRBV27 to TRBJ2-7; D gene ambiguous. The CDR3 is 13 amino acids. In germline, CDR1 is MNHEY, CDR2 SMNVEV (reference sequence). The ends were cut back, 4 bases at V and 0 bases at J, with 7 bases in the middle. CDR3: CASSSKRSYEQYF. The CDR3 bases are TGTGCCAGCAGTTCCAAGCGCTCCTACGAGCAGTACTTC.

The chain carries TRBV19 and TRBJ2-7; 7 positions match TRBD2. The CDR3 extends over 14 amino acids. The germline gives CDR1 LNHDA, CDR2 SQIVND (reference sequence). V gave up 6 bases and J gave up 1 base; unmatched junction bases: 6. The CDR3 DNA reads TGTGCCAGTAGGTCGCGGGAGCGGTCCTACGAGCAGTACTTC. Its protein product is CASRSRERSYEQYF.

The chain carries TRBV28 and TRBJ1-1; D might be TRBD1 (5 bases). CDR3 size: 17 residues. From germline, CDR1 is MDHEN and CDR2 SYDVKM. V lost 4 bases, J lost 5 bases, and 23 bases lay in between. The CDR3: CASSSYLGGSPGTEAFF. The CDR3 DNA reads as TGTGCCAGCAGTTCGTATCTGGGGGGATCCCCGGGGACTGAAGCTTTCTTT.

CDR3 sequence (DNA): TGTGCCAGCTGGGGGCGGAACACCGGGGAGCTGTTTTTT. Encoded protein: CASWGRNTGELFF. The chain employs TRBV6-5 and TRBJ2-2; maybe TRBD1 (6 bases). The CDR3 is made up of 13 amino acids. CDR1 is MNHEY, CDR2 SVGAGI, per germline. V gave up 8 bases and J gave up 1 base, with 8 bases separating them.

The rearrangement uses TRBV9 and TRBJ2-3; 14 nucleotides match TRBD2. Germline lookup yields CDR1 SGDLS and CDR2 YYNGEE. J gave up 2 bases and V 3 bases, and 8 bases lay outside the gene matches. The CDR3 spans 18 residues. The CDR3 loop reads CASSAGLAGGGHTDTQYF. The CDR3 DNA sequence: TGTGCCAGCAGCGCCGGACTAGCGGGAGGAGGGCACACAGATACGCAGTATTTT. Supplemented by reference TRBV9 and TRBJ2-3, the full variable domain reads DSGVTQTPKHLITATGQRVTLRCSPRSGDLSVYWYQQSLDQGLQFLIQYYNGEERAKGNILERFSAQQFPDLHSELNLSSLELGDSALYFCASSAGLAGGGHTDTQYFGPGTRLTVL.